This T cell receptor (beta chain) was obtained from a study of cytomegalovirus exposure and HLA in healthy donors. A remark on this clone: Antigen: not known.

Here immunoSEQ multiplex PCR was the method, and the copy in TCRdb shows in-frame clones only, minus some. The top ten hold approximately 5.4% of the sample, which has 43,000 or so clones, 90% to 95% seen once. With 2 bases removed from V and 5 bases from J, the gap between germline ends came to 9 bases. The length of the CDR3 is 13 residues. In germline, CDR1 is MNHEY, CDR2 SMNVEV (reference sequence). General study points: Investigators reported around 150 TCR beta chains as tied to cytomegalovirus. Most TCR sequences showed up rarely, but some public TCRs showed up in many donors. For cytomegalovirus status, the classifier reportedly gave diagnoses with high specificity and sensitivity. Subsequent analysis showed first-cohort TCR clusters tending to co-occur in around 130 validation repertoires.

This TCR came from a man aged 18-30 years in good health and CMV-seronegative. The genes are TRBV27 and TRBJ1-1; D is uncertain. The sequenced sample was PBMCs. For the CDR3, the DNA is TGTGCCAGCAGTTTACGGGTTGGTACTGAAGCTTTCTTT. It yields the protein CASSLRVGTEAFF.